The T cell receptor beta chain under discussion was sequenced for a study of blood T cells in healthy people across ages. Roughly 9.5 milliliters of peripheral blood were drawn from each donor into EDTA-treated tubes. The CDR3 is made up of 16 amino acids. From germline, CDR1 is LGHDT and CDR2 YNNKEL (reference sequence). After removal of 1 base from V and 11 bases from J, the junction contained 13 bases not matched to a gene. Whole-study results and caveats: Estimated diversity, derived from one million T cells, was regarded as an underestimate.

Worth noting for this clonotype: Its antigen remains unknown.

Together with a sample-barcoded 5' primer, a J-beta primer mix was included in a second PCR lasting about 6 to 11 cycles. TCRdb ran MiXCR on the 5' RACE reads and lists one entry per CDR3 protein. The table has over a million distinct CDR3 sequences, 35% to 50% seen once. This receptor was identified in an older woman in good health. This chain joins TRBV3-1 and TRBJ2-5; TRBD2 agrees at 10 bases. The material sequenced was blood. This CDR3 reads CASSQGTGPSGRPQYF. As DNA, the CDR3 is TGTGCCAGCAGCCAAGGAACCGGGCCTAGCGGGAGACCACAGTACTTC.